This T cell receptor beta chain was captured by sequencing in a study of blood T cell repertoires in COVID-19 (dated by TCRdb to the early 2020s). About the study as a whole: The collaborator samples originated in the United States, Italy and Spain and spanned the acute and convalescent phases of COVID-19. The prospective study material was composed of cDNA or gDNA derived from T cells, B-cell-depleted T cells, or PBMCs. The dataset comprised deeply sampled blood TCRbeta repertoires from subjects exposed to, actively infected with, or recovered from COVID-19. The repertoires were released in a freely available public database intended as a resource for research on the immune response to SARS-CoV-2. Samples were obtained from the ongoing ImmuneRACE study (first 160 participants) and from 1,000 to 1,500 subjects provided by 6 global collaborators. Sample metadata almost always included a de-identified subject ID, COVID-19 status, age in years and sex. HLA class I and class II types, where available, came from metadata supplied by the sample provider rather than from assay-based typing. What the work shows at the level of the full study, not this receptor alone: The quantity of clinical and demographic metadata differed by source and by participant and was supplied without curation.

The collaborating institutions used their own protocols to collect whole blood in K2EDTA tubes. For TCRbeta analysis, collaborator samples were shipped as frozen whole blood, as isolated PBMCs, or as DNA extracted from either sample type. In the case of this clone: The antigen it binds to is not known. No base-level quality is on record; no much larger clone is a single base apart.

Sequences LGHDT (CDR1) and YNNKEL (CDR2) are obtained from the germline V gene (reference sequence). V is cut back by 4 bases and J by 3 bases, with 5 bases in the junction unmatched. From the cysteine up to the phenylalanine, the CDR3 has a length of 14 residues. The DNA shown is the 42-base CDR3, in frame from base 1. TCRbeta CDR3 regions were amplified from genomic DNA using the immunoSEQ Assay, a bias-controlled multiplex PCR. Processing in the source paper ran as follows. Nucleated cell counts per sample were estimated from amplification of reference gene primers within the assay. To quantify the absolute abundance of each unique TCRbeta CDR3 rearrangement, sequence reads were collapsed and filtered. For each sample, productive Simpson clonality was calculated by taking the square root of Simpson's diversity index across productive rearrangements. TCRdb's version of the immuneACCESS table is confined to in-frame rearrangements and falls short of the full clone set. An unresolved V gene accounts for under half of the shortfall where checked; the remainder is of unknown origin. D and trimming were read from the DNA, whereas the V and J calls and clone size are those reported in that table. The sample records over 25,000 clones, roughly nine tenths of which are singletons. Of the sample, over 9% is held by the ten largest clones.

This TCR came from a man in his fifties or sixties with acute or convalescent COVID-19. Sequenced: peripheral blood. The sequence links TRBV3-1 (or the pseudogene TRBV3-2) to TRBJ2-7; TRBD1 agrees with 8 junctional bases. At the DNA level, the sequence is TGTGCCAGCAGCCTCCGGGACAGGTTCTACGAGCAGTACTTC. Its translation reads: CASSLRDRFYEQYF.